The clone carrying this T cell receptor beta chain was seen at least ten times. Its antigen is not known. The source of the sample is a study of CD8+CD57+ T cells in acquired aplastic anemia. Looking at the study overall: The average for DNA from sorted CD4+ and CD8+ cells was about 3.3 ug. The study's findings and limits: In common between the patients and the controls were approximately 28 CD8+ CDR3 sequences.

TCR beta VDJ combinations and CDR3 sequences were profiled from genomic DNA. TCRdb fed the reads into MiXCR, producing one record per CDR3 protein. The table includes around 430,000 distinct CDR3 sequences, 25% to 40% detected once. CD8+CD57+ cell expansion, shown by flow cytometry, had occurred in the patients selected for sequencing. Germline CDR1 SEHNR, CDR2 FQNEAQ (reference sequence). V was clipped by 7 bases and J by 0 bases, with 10 bases between them. The CDR3 is made up of 14 amino acids. The chain links TRBV7-9 to TRBJ1-3, with unresolved D. This sequence originates from a human donor with aplastic anemia. The material sequenced was sorted CD4+, CD8+, or CD8+CD57+ T cells (not recorded which) from PBMCs. Here the CDR3 reads CASIPDNSGNTIYF. The CDR3 DNA reads as TGTGCCAGCATCCCCGATAACTCTGGAAACACCATATATTTT.